This entry features one TCR beta chain sequence. Its cognate antigen is unknown. Sequenced by immunoSEQ multiplex PCR; TCRdb stores in-frame clones only, minus some. Among 85,000 to 100,000 clones listed, about nine tenths were seen once. This specimen comes from a study of graft-versus-host responses after intestinal transplantation. Study results and caveats: High graft-versus-host to host-versus-graft T cell clonal ratios marked allografts of patients with graft-donor macrochimerism.

The J segment lost 6 bases and the V segment lost 4 bases, leaving 14 bases of the junction unmatched. Per germline, CDR1 SGHDN and CDR2 FVKESK. CDR3 length: 16 amino acids. Sequences were derived from unstimulated CD8+ T cells sorted from spleen or lymph node cells, sampled before transplant. The TCR originated in a human donor who was the organ donor for an intestinal transplant. J is TRBJ1-2 and V is TRBV14, with TRBD1 matching 7 bases. The CDR3 loop reads CASSRADRASSDGYTF. DNA for the CDR3: TGTGCCAGCAGCCGAGCCGACAGGGCATCTTCCGATGGCTACACCTTC.